Following are 25 T cell receptor beta chains from one sample sequenced in a study of brain T cells in children with intractable seizures. Only in-frame clones appear in the TCRdb table, and some are missing; sequencing was by immunoSEQ multiplex PCR. The sample has under 400,000 clones, 85% to 95% seen once; the top ten hold around 6%. Time point denoted: blood from clinic visit 5 months post-surgery; TSC patient then seizure free. This material consisted of peripheral blood, taken 4 to 6 months after surgery. All receptors come from a boy under two years old with tuberous sclerosis and intractable seizures.

The gene calls are TRBV5-1 and TRBJ2-1, with D possibly called TRBD1 or TRBD2 (5 bases each). The CDR3 length is 14 residues. Trimming cost V 4 bases and J 7 bases, with 15 bases left between them. Germline values: CDR1 SGHRS, CDR2 YFSETQ. The CDR3 DNA sequence: TGCGCCAGCAGCGCCGGGGACCAATGGAATGAGCAGTTCTTC. Residues: CASSAGDQWNEQFF.

The rearrangement links TRBV6-1 to TRBJ2-2; 7 bases are shared with TRBD2. The ends lost 2 bases at V and 7 bases at J; junction bases unmatched: 4. The V gene's germline CDR1 is MNHNS and CDR2 SASEGT. This CDR3 has 14 residues. The CDR3 DNA is TGTGCCAGCAGTGAAAGTACGGGAGGCGGGGAGCTGTTTTTT. Amino acids: CASSESTGGGELFF.

J is TRBJ1-2 and V is TRBV18, with a possible D match to TRBD1 (5 bases). Germline V CDR1 and CDR2: KGHSH, LQKENI. Deletions cut 3 bases from V and 4 bases from J, with 9 bases between. The CDR3 is made up of 13 amino acids. In DNA form, the CDR3 reads TGTGCCAGCTCACCTGGGACGTTCTATGGCTACACCTTC. Translation gives CASSPGTFYGYTF.

The rearrangement links TRBV23-1 to TRBJ1-5; D is unresolved. TRBV23-1 is known as an ORF, though its function is uncertain. The V end lost 2 bases, the J end lost 3 bases, and 23 bases lay between the germline ends. The CDR3 runs to 19 residues. The DNA for the CDR3 is TGCGCCAGCAGTCAACTCCTCGGAACTAGCGGGAGTACCAATCAGCCCCAGCATTTT. The encoded protein is CASSQLLGTSGSTNQPQHF.

The J gene is TRBJ1-2, the V gene TRBV5-1, with 7 bases aligning to TRBD1. The CDR3 runs to 17 residues. Germline V gene sequence: CDR1 SGHRS, CDR2 YFSETQ. The V gene end was trimmed by 0 bases and the J gene end by 0 bases; junction bases not matched to a gene: 8. For the CDR3, the DNA is TGCGCCAGCAGCTTGGCCGAGACAGGGTTTCCTAACTATGGCTACACCTTC. Residues: CASSLAETGFPNYGYTF.

This sequence joins TRBV9 and TRBJ2-1; D remains unclear. Germline CDR1 reads SGDLS; CDR2 reads YYNGEE. V was pared by 3 bases and J by 0 bases, with 13 bases between. The CDR3 totals 16 residues. The CDR3 spells CASSAGLTPSYNEQFF. For the CDR3, the DNA is TGTGCCAGCAGCGCCGGCCTTACCCCCTCCTACAATGAGCAGTTCTTC.

The gene calls are TRBV11-3 and TRBJ2-1; 11 bases match TRBD2. The trim removed 5 bases at V and 8 bases at J, leaving 8 bases unmatched. Germline V CDR1 and CDR2: SGHNT, YENEEA. This CDR3 spans 15 amino acids. CDR3 loop: CASSVRLAGLDEQFF. The CDR3 coding sequence is TGTGCCAGCAGCGTCAGACTAGCGGGGCTTGATGAGCAGTTCTTC.

This chain connects TRBV3-1 (or the pseudogene TRBV3-2) to TRBJ2-2; 7 bases align to TRBD1. The length of the CDR3 is 16 residues. V trimming: 3 bases; J trimming: 4 bases; junction bases outside the gene matches: 8. Germline V gene lookup returns CDR1 LGHDT and CDR2 YNNKEL (reference sequence). In nucleotides, the CDR3 is TGTGCCAGCAGCCACAGACAGGGATCGGTCACCGGGGAGCTGTTTTTT. Its protein product is CASSHRQGSVTGELFF.

J is TRBJ1-2 and V is TRBV10-3, with 8 bases fitting TRBD1. The CDR3 runs 13 residues. V was pared by 3 bases and J by 3 bases, with 0 bases of the junction left unmatched. Germline-derived CDR1 and CDR2 are ENHRY and SYGVKD. CDR3 sequence: CAISEQGDYGYTF. Here the CDR3 DNA reads TGTGCCATCAGTGAACAGGGGGACTATGGCTACACCTTC.

The V call is TRBV30, the J call TRBJ2-1, with D uncertain. V shed 0 bases and J shed 5 bases, with 14 bases lying between them. CDR1 GTSNPN and CDR2 SVGIG come from the germline V gene (reference sequence). The length of the CDR3 is 15 residues. CDR3 in DNA: TGTGCCTGGAGTGTACGGTTCGACTCGAACAATGAGCAGTTCTTC. Residues: CAWSVRFDSNNEQFF.

The chain couples TRBV7-9 to TRBJ1-2, with unresolved D. The CDR3 contains 13 residues. The V and J ends lost 4 bases and 4 bases respectively, with 10 bases between them. The germline gives CDR1 SEHNR, CDR2 FQNEAQ (reference sequence). The CDR3 sequence is CASSSPLGYGYTF. CDR3 sequence (DNA): TGTGCCAGCAGCTCCCCCCTCGGCTATGGCTACACCTTC.

This chain links TRBV11-2 with TRBJ2-7, with D possibly being TRBD1 (6 bases). The V gene lost 5 bases and the J gene lost 1 base, with 18 bases spanning the gap. The germline V gene encodes CDR1 SGHAT and CDR2 FQNNGV. The CDR3 runs 16 residues. Here the CDR3 reads CASSPTGWRRSYEQYF. CDR3 nucleotide sequence: TGTGCCAGCAGCCCAACAGGGTGGCGGAGGTCCTACGAGCAGTACTTC.

The chain recombines TRBV7-9 with TRBJ2-3, with D possibly called TRBD1 or TRBD2 (5 bases each). CDR3 length equals 13 residues. V shed 6 bases and J shed 1 base, with 8 bases lying between them. The germline V gene has CDR1 SEHNR and CDR2 FQNEAQ (reference sequence). CDR3 bases: TGTGCCAGCAGACCGGGACGCACAGATACGCAGTATTTT. Translation gives CASRPGRTDTQYF.

The genes are TRBV9 and TRBJ2-2; no definite D call. The CDR3 is made up of 13 amino acids. CDR1 is SGDLS, CDR2 YYNGEE, per germline. Deletions cut 4 bases from V and 1 base from J, with 5 bases between. This CDR3 is CASSLVNTGELFF. The CDR3 DNA sequence: TGTGCCAGCAGCCTAGTGAACACCGGGGAGCTGTTTTTT.

The chain is built from TRBV9 and TRBJ1-1, with 8 bases lining up with TRBD1. V lost 4 bases, J lost 3 bases, and 5 bases stayed unmatched. Germline loops: CDR1 SGDLS, CDR2 YYNGEE. The length of the CDR3 is 14 residues. CDR3 sequence: CASSRGQDDTEAFF. CDR3 in DNA: TGTGCCAGCAGCCGGGGACAGGATGACACTGAAGCTTTCTTT.

J is TRBJ2-1 and V is TRBV11-3, with TRBD2 matching 9 bases. J was trimmed by 4 bases and V by 3 bases; bases with no gene match: 4. Germline CDR1 and CDR2: SGHNT and YENEEA. This CDR3 region has 15 residues. The CDR3 is CASSFGSGGYNEQFF. CDR3 DNA: TGTGCCAGCAGCTTCGGTAGCGGGGGTTACAATGAGCAGTTCTTC.

The chain employs TRBV19 and TRBJ1-5; D remains unclear. The V end was cut by 6 bases, the J end by 0 bases, with 12 bases between. This CDR3 contains 15 residues. The V gene's germline CDR1 is LNHDA and CDR2 SQIVND (reference sequence). CDR3 sequence: CASRPEATSNQPQHF. The CDR3 region has the DNA TGTGCCAGTAGGCCGGAGGCCACTAGCAATCAGCCCCAGCATTTT.

The chain has TRBV25-1 and TRBJ1-1; D is uncertain. Germline lookup yields CDR1 MGHDK and CDR2 SYGVNS. The length of the CDR3 is 13 residues. V was shortened by 7 bases and J by 1 base, with 10 bases between the two germline ends. DNA of the CDR3: TGTGCCAGCAAAAAACGACGGAACACTGAAGCTTTCTTT. Protein sequence: CASKKRRNTEAFF.

The rearrangement joins TRBV5-1 to TRBJ2-7; 11 bases agree with TRBD2. There are 15 residues in the CDR3. V shed 0 bases and J 5 bases; nucleotides not matched to a gene: 4. Germline V gene sequence: CDR1 SGHRS, CDR2 YFSETQ. The CDR3 protein is CASSLGLAGTHEQYF. The CDR3, as DNA: TGCGCCAGCAGCTTGGGACTAGCGGGAACCCACGAGCAGTACTTC.

In this sample, this clone turned up once. This rearrangement joins TRBV29-1 to TRBJ2-3, with 7 positions matching TRBD2. V trimming: 5 bases; J trimming: 2 bases; junction bases outside the gene matches: 4. Germline CDR1 reads SQVTM; CDR2 reads ANQGSEA. The CDR3 is 13 amino acids. This CDR3 is CSVPSGNTDTQYF. Here the CDR3 DNA reads TGCAGCGTTCCCAGCGGGAACACAGATACGCAGTATTTT.

The chain combines TRBV6-4 with TRBJ1-5; 7 nucleotides line up with TRBD1. Germline V gene lookup returns CDR1 MRHNA and CDR2 SNTAGT. CDR3 length: 13 amino acids. The trim removed 5 bases at V and 4 bases at J, leaving 2 bases unmatched. The DNA for the CDR3 is TGTGCCAGCAGTCAGACAGGGAATCAGCCCCAGCATTTT. Translated, it gives CASSQTGNQPQHF.

This chain links TRBV5-1 with TRBJ1-6; D possibly corresponds to TRBD1 (5 bases). V shed 4 bases and J shed 4 bases, with 18 bases lying between them. CDR1 SGHRS and CDR2 YFSETQ come from the germline V gene. This CDR3 has 17 residues. In DNA form, the CDR3 reads TGCGCCAGCAGCACCCTGGGGGAGGGTCGGTATAATTCACCCCTCCACTTT. Its translation: CASSTLGEGRYNSPLHF. The full variable domain, its missing parts supplied by reference TRBV5-1 and TRBJ1-6, is KAGVTQTPRYLIKTRGQQVTLSCSPISGHRSVSWYQQTPGQGLQFLFEYFSETQRNKGNFPGRFSGRQFSNSRSEMNVSTLELGDSALYLCASSTLGEGRYNSPLHFGNGTRLTVT.

The chain employs TRBV11-3 and TRBJ1-2, with 10 bases lining up with TRBD1. Trimming cost V 2 bases and J 4 bases; bases outside gene matches: 10. The CDR3 has 17 amino acids. Germline assignment: CDR1 SGHNT and CDR2 YENEEA. CDR3 sequence: CASSLRSRDRGPYGYTF. The CDR3 DNA is TGTGCCAGCAGCTTACGTTCGCGGGACAGGGGTCCCTATGGCTACACCTTC. The entire variable domain, with the rest obtained from reference TRBV11-3 and TRBJ1-2, is as follows: EAGVVQSPRYKIIEKKQPVAFWCNPISGHNTLYWYLQNLGQGPELLIRYENEEAVDDSQLPKDRFSAERLKGVDSTLKIQPAELGDSAVYLCASSLRSRDRGPYGYTFGSGTRLTVV.

The rearrangement joins TRBV28 to TRBJ1-1, with D perhaps TRBD1 (5 bases). The CDR3 runs to 14 residues. V lost 2 bases, J lost 2 bases, and 9 bases lay in between. Germline values: CDR1 MDHEN, CDR2 SYDVKM. CDR3: CASSLHRDNTEAFF. In nucleotides, the CDR3 is TGTGCCAGCAGTTTACACCGGGACAACACTGAAGCTTTCTTT.

This sequence joins TRBV3-1 (or the pseudogene TRBV3-2) and TRBJ1-2; D gene unclear. Per germline, CDR1 LGHDT and CDR2 YNNKEL (reference sequence). The CDR3 totals 17 residues. V lost 2 bases, J lost 2 bases, and 18 bases lay in between. CDR3 sequence: CASSQHPAGRINYGYTF. DNA for the CDR3: TGTGCCAGCAGCCAACACCCGGCGGGCAGAATAAACTATGGCTACACCTTC.